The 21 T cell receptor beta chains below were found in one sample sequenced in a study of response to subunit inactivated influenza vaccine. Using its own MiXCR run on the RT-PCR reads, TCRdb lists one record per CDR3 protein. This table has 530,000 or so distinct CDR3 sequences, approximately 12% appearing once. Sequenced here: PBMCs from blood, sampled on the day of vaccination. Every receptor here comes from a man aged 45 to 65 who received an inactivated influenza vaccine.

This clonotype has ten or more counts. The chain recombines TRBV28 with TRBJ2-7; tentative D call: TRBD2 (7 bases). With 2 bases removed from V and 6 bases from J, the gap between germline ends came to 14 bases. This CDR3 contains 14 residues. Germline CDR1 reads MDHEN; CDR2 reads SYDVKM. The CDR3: CASSLRGRAREQYF. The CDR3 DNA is TGTGCCAGCAGTTTAAGGGGGAGGGCCCGCGAGCAGTACTTC.

The chain's CDR3 is CSARDQHVRVYF. The CDR3 DNA reads as TGCAGTGCTAGAGATCAACATGTCAGGGTCTACTTC. The chain employs TRBV20-1 and TRBJ2-4, with D possibly matching TRBD1 (5 bases). This CDR3 spans 12 amino acids. Germline lookup yields CDR1 DFQATT and CDR2 SNEGSKA (reference sequence). Trimming shortened V by 0 bases and J by 16 bases, and 16 bases separated the two germline ends.

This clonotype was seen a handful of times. CDR3 in DNA: TGTGCCAGCACTCCTGGACTAGCGGGGGAGGGGGGTTACAATGAGCAGTTCTTC. This gives the protein CASTPGLAGEGGYNEQFF. V gene TRBV11-1 combines with J gene TRBJ2-1, with 13 bases aligning to TRBD2. The CDR3 is 18 residues long. V dropped 7 bases and J dropped 4; count of bases not matched to a gene: 13. Looked up from germline, CDR1 is SGHAT and CDR2 is FQDESV (reference sequence).

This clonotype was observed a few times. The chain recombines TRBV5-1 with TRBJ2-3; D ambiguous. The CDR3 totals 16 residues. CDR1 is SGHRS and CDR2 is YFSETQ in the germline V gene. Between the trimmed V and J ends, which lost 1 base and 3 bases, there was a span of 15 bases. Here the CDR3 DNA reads TGCGCCAGCAGCTTGACCTTGGGGTTGGGTACAGATACGCAGTATTTT. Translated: CASSLTLGLGTDTQYF.

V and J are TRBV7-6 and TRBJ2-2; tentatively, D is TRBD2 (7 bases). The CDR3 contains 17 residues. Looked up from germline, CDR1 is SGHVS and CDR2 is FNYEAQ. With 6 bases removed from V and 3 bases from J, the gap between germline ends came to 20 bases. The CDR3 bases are TGTGCCAGCAGTCCAACGGGGGGCAGGGGTTACACCGGGGAGCTGTTTTTT. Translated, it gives CASSPTGGRGYTGELFF. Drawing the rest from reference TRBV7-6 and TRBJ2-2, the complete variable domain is GAGVSQSPRYKVTKRGQDVALRCDPISGHVSLYWYRQALGQGPEFLTYFNYEAQQDKSGLPNDRFSAERPEGSISTLTIQRTEQRDSAMYRCASSPTGGRGYTGELFFGEGSRLTVL.

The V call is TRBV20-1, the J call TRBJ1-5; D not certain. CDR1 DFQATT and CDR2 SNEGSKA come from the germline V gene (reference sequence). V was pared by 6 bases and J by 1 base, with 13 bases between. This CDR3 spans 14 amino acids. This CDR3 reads CSAPQEQSNQPQHF. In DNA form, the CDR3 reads TGCAGTGCCCCTCAAGAGCAGAGCAATCAGCCCCAGCATTTT.

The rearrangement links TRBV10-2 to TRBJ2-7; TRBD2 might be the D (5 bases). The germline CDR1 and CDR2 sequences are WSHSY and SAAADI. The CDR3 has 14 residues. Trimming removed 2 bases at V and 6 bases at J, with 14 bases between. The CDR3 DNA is TGCGCCAGCAGTGAGATCGGGTTCGGAGGCGAGCAGTACTTC. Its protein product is CASSEIGFGGEQYF.

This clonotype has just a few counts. The CDR3 is CATSRDRGYNEQFF. CDR3 sequence (DNA): TGTGCCACCAGCCGGGACAGGGGGTACAATGAGCAGTTCTTC. This chain connects TRBV15 to TRBJ2-1; 11 bases fit TRBD1. Germline CDR1 LNHNV, CDR2 YYDKDF (reference sequence). The CDR3 covers 14 residues. V shed 5 bases and J 4 bases; nucleotides not matched to a gene: 1.

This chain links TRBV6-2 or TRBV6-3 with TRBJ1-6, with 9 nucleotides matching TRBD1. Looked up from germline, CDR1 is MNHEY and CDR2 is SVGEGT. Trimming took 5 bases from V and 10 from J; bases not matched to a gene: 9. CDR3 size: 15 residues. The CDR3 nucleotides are TGTGCCAGCAGTACCACCGGGACAGGGCGATCACCCCTCCACTTT. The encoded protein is CASSTTGTGRSPLHF.

The CDR3 protein is CASSSVDPQSQFRETQYF. CDR3 coding DNA: TGTGCCAGCAGTAGCGTGGACCCGCAATCCCAATTTCGAGAGACCCAGTACTTC. This chain uses TRBV28 with TRBJ2-5; unclear D gene. Germline V gene sequence: CDR1 MDHEN, CDR2 SYDVKM. V lost 5 bases, J lost 4 bases, and 26 bases lay in between. The CDR3 has 18 residues. The full variable domain, completed using reference TRBV28 and TRBJ2-5, is DVKVTQSSRYLVKRTGEKVFLECVQDMDHENMFWYRQDPGLGLRLIYFSYDVKMKEKGDIPEGYSVSREKKERFSLILESASTNQTSMYLCASSSVDPQSQFRETQYFGPGTRLLVL.

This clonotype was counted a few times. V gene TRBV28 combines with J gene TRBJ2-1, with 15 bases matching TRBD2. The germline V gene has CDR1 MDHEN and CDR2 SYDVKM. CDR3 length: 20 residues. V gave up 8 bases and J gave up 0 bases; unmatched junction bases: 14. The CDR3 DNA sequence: TGTGCCAGCCAAGGACTAGCGGGAGGGAGAAACCCTAGCTCCTACAATGAGCAGTTCTTC. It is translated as CASQGLAGGRNPSSYNEQFF.

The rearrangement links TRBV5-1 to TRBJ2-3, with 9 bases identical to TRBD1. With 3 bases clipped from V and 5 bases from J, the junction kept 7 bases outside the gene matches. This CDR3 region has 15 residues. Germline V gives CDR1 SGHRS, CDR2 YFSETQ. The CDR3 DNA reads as TGCGCCAGCAGCTGGGGACAGGGTGGTGGAGATACGCAGTATTTT. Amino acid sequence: CASSWGQGGGDTQYF.

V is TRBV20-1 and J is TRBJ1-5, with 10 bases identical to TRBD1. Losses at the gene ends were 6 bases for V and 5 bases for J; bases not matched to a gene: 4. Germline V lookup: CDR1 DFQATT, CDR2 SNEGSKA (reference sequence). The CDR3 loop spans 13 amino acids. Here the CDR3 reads CSATGTGDQPQHF. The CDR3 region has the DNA TGCAGTGCCACTGGGACAGGGGATCAGCCCCAGCATTTT.

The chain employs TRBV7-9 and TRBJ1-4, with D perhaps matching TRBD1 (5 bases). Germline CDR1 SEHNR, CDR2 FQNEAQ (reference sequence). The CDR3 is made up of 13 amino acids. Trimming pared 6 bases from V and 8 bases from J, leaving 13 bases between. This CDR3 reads CASRTDLWEKLFF. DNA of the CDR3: TGTGCCAGCAGGACAGACCTCTGGGAAAAACTGTTTTTT.

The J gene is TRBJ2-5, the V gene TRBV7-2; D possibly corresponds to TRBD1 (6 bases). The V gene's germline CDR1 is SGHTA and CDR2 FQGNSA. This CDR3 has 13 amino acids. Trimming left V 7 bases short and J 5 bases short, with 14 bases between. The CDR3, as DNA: TGTGCCAGCAACAAGGGGGTGGGGGAGACCCAGTACTTC. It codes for CASNKGVGETQYF.

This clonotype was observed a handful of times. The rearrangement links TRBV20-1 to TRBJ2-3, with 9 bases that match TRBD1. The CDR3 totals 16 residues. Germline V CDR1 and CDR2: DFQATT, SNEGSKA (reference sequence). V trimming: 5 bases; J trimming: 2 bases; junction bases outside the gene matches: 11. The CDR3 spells CSAPQNRGRVTDTQYF. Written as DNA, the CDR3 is TGCAGTGCTCCGCAGAACAGGGGGCGAGTCACAGATACGCAGTATTTT.

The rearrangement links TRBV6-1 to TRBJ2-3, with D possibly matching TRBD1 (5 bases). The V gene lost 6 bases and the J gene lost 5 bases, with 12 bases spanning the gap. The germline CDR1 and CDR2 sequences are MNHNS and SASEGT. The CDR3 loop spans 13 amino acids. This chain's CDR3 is CASSRQTGDTQYF. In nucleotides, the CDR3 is TGTGCCAGCAGCAGACAGACGGGAGATACGCAGTATTTT.

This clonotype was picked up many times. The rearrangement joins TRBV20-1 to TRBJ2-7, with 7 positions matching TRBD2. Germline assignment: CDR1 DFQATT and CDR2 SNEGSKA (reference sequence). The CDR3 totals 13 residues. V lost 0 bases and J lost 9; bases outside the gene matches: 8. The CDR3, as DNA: TGCAGTGCTAGAGACCAGGGAGGGGCTTGGCAGTACTTC. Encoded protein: CSARDQGGAWQYF.

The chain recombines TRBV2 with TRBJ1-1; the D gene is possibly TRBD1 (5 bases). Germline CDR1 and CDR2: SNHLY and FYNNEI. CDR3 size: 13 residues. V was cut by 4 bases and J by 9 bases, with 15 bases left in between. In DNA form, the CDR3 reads TGTGCCAGCAGTGTCGGGACGGCCATGAAAGCTTTCTTT. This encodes CASSVGTAMKAFF. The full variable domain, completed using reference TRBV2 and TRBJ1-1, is EPEVTQTPSHQVTQMGQEVILRCVPISNHLYFYWYRQILGQKVEFLVSFYNNEISEKSEIFDDQFSVERPDGSNFTLKIRSTKLEDSAMYFCASSVGTAMKAFFGQGTRLTVV.

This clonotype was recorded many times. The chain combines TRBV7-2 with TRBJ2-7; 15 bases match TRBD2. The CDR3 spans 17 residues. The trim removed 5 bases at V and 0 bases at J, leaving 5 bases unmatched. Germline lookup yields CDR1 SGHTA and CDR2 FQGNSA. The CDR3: CASSLGTSGRYSYEQYF. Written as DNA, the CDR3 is TGTGCCAGCAGCCTCGGGACTAGCGGGAGGTACTCCTACGAGCAGTACTTC. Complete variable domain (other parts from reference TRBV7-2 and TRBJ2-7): GAGVSQSPSNKVTEKGKDVELRCDPISGHTALYWYRQSLGQGLEFLIYFQGNSAPDKSGLPSDRFSAERTGGSVSTLTIQRTQQEDSAVYLCASSLGTSGRYSYEQYFGPGTRLTVT.

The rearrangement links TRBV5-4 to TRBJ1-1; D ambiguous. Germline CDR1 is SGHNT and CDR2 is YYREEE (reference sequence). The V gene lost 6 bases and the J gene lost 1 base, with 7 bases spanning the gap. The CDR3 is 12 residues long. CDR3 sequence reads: CASTNGNTEAFF. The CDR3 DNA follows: TGTGCCAGCACCAACGGGAACACTGAAGCTTTCTTT.